This TCR beta chain was recovered during a study of blood T cell repertoires in COVID-19. Study-level information: PBMCs, B-cell-depleted T cells, or T cells provided the cDNA or gDNA that made up the material.

Individuals drawn from approximately 26 US areas were roughly 18 to 95 years old. Assignments of participants to cohorts depended upon their own reported clinical history. This table comes from immunoSEQ multiplex PCR, and its TCRdb copy is limited to in-frame clones, with some not included. The sample has about 150,000 clones; 65% to 85% are singletons. The junction had 5 bases not matched to a gene; V was cut back by 6 bases and J by 0 bases. This CDR3 contains 15 residues. Germline V gene data show CDR1 as SNHLY and CDR2 as FYNNEI. The receptor was isolated from a man between 65 and 85 years old who had been exposed to COVID-19. Source material: PBMCs or T cells enriched from blood (not recorded which). The rearrangement uses TRBV2 and TRBJ2-3; 8 nucleotides match TRBD2. CDR3 in DNA: TGTGCCAGCAGGTTACTAGCGGAAAGCACAGATACGCAGTATTTT. Translating it yields CASRLLAESTDTQYF.